Listed here are 9 T cell receptor beta chains from one sample, sequenced in a study of shared clonotypes between healthy human individuals. Sequencing used immunoSEQ multiplex PCR; TCRdb keeps in-frame clones, though not all of them. The sample includes hundreds of thousands of clones, roughly 95% of them seen just once. Selected positively for CCR7 and CD45RO-negative, naive CD8 cells excluded terminally differentiated effector memory CD45RA+ cells. The sequencing input was naive CD8+ T cells sorted from blood. The receptors come from a woman aged 25-40 years in good health.

The J gene is TRBJ2-7, the V gene TRBV6-1; the D call may be TRBD1 or TRBD2 (5 bases each). Germline assignment: CDR1 MNHNS and CDR2 SASEGT. Trimming stripped 3 bases from V and 2 bases from J, with 11 bases between. CDR3 size: 14 residues. CDR3 in DNA: TGTGCCAGCAGTGATCGGGGACCTGCCTACGAGCAGTACTTC. Amino acids: CASSDRGPAYEQYF.

The V call is TRBV29-1, the J call TRBJ1-3; no firm D call. Germline V gene sequence: CDR1 SQVTM, CDR2 ANQGSEA. Between the trimmed V and J ends, which lost 1 base and 9 bases, there was a span of 10 bases. The CDR3 length is 12 residues. The DNA of the CDR3 is TGCAGCGTTGAAGTAGGTCGGCGCACCATATATTTT. Its translation is CSVEVGRRTIYF. Full variable domain (missing parts from reference TRBV29-1 and TRBJ1-3): SAVISQKPSRDICQRGTSLTIQCQVDSQVTMMFWYRQQPGQSLTLIATANQGSEATYESGFVIDKFPISRPNLTFSTLTVSNMSPEDSSIYLCSVEVGRRTIYFGEGSWLTVV.

This chain uses TRBV5-6 with TRBJ2-7, with D possibly TRBD1 on 6 matching bases. CDR1 is SGHDT and CDR2 is YYEEEE in the germline V gene. The length of the CDR3 is 16 residues. V was clipped by 2 bases and J by 3 bases, with 18 bases between them. CDR3 residues: CASSLDVTGADYEQYF. DNA for the CDR3: TGTGCCAGCAGCTTAGATGTGACAGGTGCTGACTACGAGCAGTACTTC.

The chain combines TRBV6-1 with TRBJ2-7; possible D gene TRBD1, 6 bases. The V gene lost 1 base and the J gene lost 3 bases, with 10 bases spanning the gap. CDR3 size: 14 residues. The V gene's germline CDR1 is MNHNS and CDR2 SASEGT. The CDR3 sequence is CASSEGGTLYEQYF. CDR3 coding DNA: TGTGCCAGCAGTGAAGGGGGGACACTCTACGAGCAGTACTTC.

The chain has TRBV19 and TRBJ2-7, with unresolved D. Trimming pared 0 bases from V and 4 bases from J, leaving 13 bases between. The CDR3 loop spans 15 amino acids. The germline CDR1 and CDR2 sequences are LNHDA and SQIVND (reference sequence). CDR3 coding DNA: TGTGCCAGTAGTATAGATCGATATGGGCCGTACGAGCAGTACTTC. Protein sequence: CASSIDRYGPYEQYF.

The gene calls are TRBV27 and TRBJ1-1; TRBD1 might be the D (5 bases). The CDR3 runs to 14 residues. Germline lookup yields CDR1 MNHEY and CDR2 SMNVEV (reference sequence). V lost 0 bases to trimming and J lost 3 bases, with 8 bases between them. The CDR3 loop reads CASSLSWGYTEAFF. The CDR3 nucleotides read TGTGCCAGCAGTTTATCATGGGGGTACACTGAAGCTTTCTTT.

The CDR3 DNA is TGTGCCAGCAGTTACATTGGGACAGGAAACAATGAGCAGTTCTTC. This translates into CASSYIGTGNNEQFF. J is TRBJ2-1 and V is TRBV6-5, with TRBD1 identical over 8 bases. The length of the CDR3 is 15 residues. V gave up 2 bases and J gave up 5 bases; unmatched junction bases: 5. In germline, CDR1 is MNHEY, CDR2 SVGAGI.

This clone has a single count. The CDR3 DNA reads TGCGCCAGCAGCCTCCAGGGGGGTGGGCACGAGCAGTACTTC. Translating it yields CASSLQGGGHEQYF. The chain uses TRBV23-1 and TRBJ2-5; D is perhaps TRBD1 (7 bases). The J call may be wrong; the DNA end is better matched by TRBJ2-7. TRBV23-1 carries the ORF label, with uncertain function. This CDR3 has 14 amino acids.

The J gene is TRBJ1-2, the V gene TRBV5-4; D gene uncertain. There are 13 residues in the CDR3. The ends were cut back, 0 bases at V and 8 bases at J, with 11 bases in the middle. Germline V lookup: CDR1 SGHNT, CDR2 YYREEE (reference sequence). CDR3 DNA sequence: TGTGCCAGCAGCTTGGCCGGGTTTACCGGCTACACCTTC. Translated, it gives CASSLAGFTGYTF.